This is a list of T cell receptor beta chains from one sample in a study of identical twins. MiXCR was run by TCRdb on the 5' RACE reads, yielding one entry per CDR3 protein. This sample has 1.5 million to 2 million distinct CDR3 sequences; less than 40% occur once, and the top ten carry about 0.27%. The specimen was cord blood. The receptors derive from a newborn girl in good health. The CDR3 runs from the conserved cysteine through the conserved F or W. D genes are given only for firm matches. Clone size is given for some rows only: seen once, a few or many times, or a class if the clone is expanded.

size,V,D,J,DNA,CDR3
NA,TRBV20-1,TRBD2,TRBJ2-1,TGCAGTGCTAGCCGCACTAGCGGGACCACTTCAAGCTCCTACAATGAGCAGTTCTTC,CSASRTSGTTSSSYNEQFF
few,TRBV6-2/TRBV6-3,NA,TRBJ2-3,TGTGCCAGCAGTCTCTCCCTCGTGGTGTTCCCGAGTGTTCTAGATACGCAGTATTTT,CASSLSLVVFPSVLDTQYF
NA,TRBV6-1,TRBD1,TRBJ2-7,TGTGCCAGCAGACACGGGACAGGGGGTTACGAGCAGTACTTC,CASRHGTGGYEQYF
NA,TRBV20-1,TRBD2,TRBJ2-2,TGCAGTGCTAGAGTCCTAAGCGGGAGAGCGAACACCGGGGAGCTGTTTTTT,CSARVLSGRANTGELFF
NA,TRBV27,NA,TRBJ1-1,TGTGCCAGCAGTTTATCGACCGCCGGGGGCACTGAAGCTTTCTTT,CASSLSTAGGTEAFF
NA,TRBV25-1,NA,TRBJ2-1,TGTGCCAGCGGTGAATACGGGGCTGAGCCGTTCTTC,CASGEYGAEPFF
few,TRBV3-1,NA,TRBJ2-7,TGTGCCAGCAGCCTAGATAGGAGGACAAACTCCTACGAGCAGTACTTC,CASSLDRRTNSYEQYF
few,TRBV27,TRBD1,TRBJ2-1,TGTGCCAGCCTTCCTTACTCGGGACAGGGAGGCAATGAGCAGTTCTTC,CASLPYSGQGGNEQFF
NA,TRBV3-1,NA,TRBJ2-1,TGTGCCAGCAGCCGGCCCGGGTGCCATCGGGGGTTCTTC,CASSRPGCHRGFF
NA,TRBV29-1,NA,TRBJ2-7,TGCAGTCAGTCTGAACCGGGCGGCAATGAGCAGTACTTC,CSQSEPGGNEQYF
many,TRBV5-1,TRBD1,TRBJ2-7,TGTGCCAGCAGCCGGACAGGGGGCTCCTACGAGCAGTACTTC,CASSRTGGSYEQYF
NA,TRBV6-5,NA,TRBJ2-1,TGTGCCGGGCCCCTAGCGCTCCTTCCCTACAATGAGCAGTTCTTC,CAGPLALLPYNEQFF
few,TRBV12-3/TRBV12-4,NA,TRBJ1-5,TGTGCCAGCACCCCTGACACCCTTTCCAATCAGCCCCAGCATTTT,CASTPDTLSNQPQHF
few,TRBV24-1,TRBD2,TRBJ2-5,TGTGCCACCAGTGATCTAGCGGGAGGGCCGGACAATGAGCAGTACTTC,CATSDLAGGPDNEQYF
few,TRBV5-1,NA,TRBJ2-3,TGCGCCAGCAGCTTGGAGTCTTTCACAGATACGCAGTATTTT,CASSLESFTDTQYF
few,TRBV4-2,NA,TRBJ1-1,TGTGCCAGCAGCCAAGACGGGGTTATGGCTGAAGCTTTCTTT,CASSQDGVMAEAFF
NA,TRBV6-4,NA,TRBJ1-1,TGTGCCAGCAGGGACAGCCCGAACACTGAAGCTTTCTTT,CASRDSPNTEAFF
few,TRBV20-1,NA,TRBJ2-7,TGCAGTGCGGCTCCTCGGGATCGCTCCTACGAGCAGTACTTC,CSAAPRDRSYEQYF
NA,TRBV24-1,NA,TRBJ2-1,TGTGCCTCGGGCGGGCGGGGCGATGAGCAGTTCTTC,CASGGRGDEQFF
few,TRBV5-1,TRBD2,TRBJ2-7,TGCGCCACCTCCAAGACTAGCGGAAACTACGAGCAGTACTTC,CATSKTSGNYEQYF
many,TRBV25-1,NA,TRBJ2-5,TGTGCCAGCAGTGACCTGGGTAAGGTGGAGACCCAGTACTTC,CASSDLGKVETQYF
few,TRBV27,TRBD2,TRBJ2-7,TGTGCCAGCAGTTCTCCAGGACTAGCGGGAGATGTTGGCGAGCAGTACTTC,CASSSPGLAGDVGEQYF
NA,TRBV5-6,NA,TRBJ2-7,TGTGCCACGCCCGGGTTAGTAGGGCGAACCTACGAGCAGTACTTC,CATPGLVGRTYEQYF
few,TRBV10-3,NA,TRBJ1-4,TGTGCCACCCGTTTTGCCAGGAGAATCTTTAATGAAAAACTGTTTTTT,CATRFARRIFNEKLFF
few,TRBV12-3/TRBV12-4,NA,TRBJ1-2,TGTGCCAGCAGTTTCCCGGGCACACCTTACCTGTATGGCTACACCTTC,CASSFPGTPYLYGYTF
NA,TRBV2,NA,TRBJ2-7,TGTGCCGGCAGTGAACCCGCCTACGAGCAGTACTTC,CAGSEPAYEQYF
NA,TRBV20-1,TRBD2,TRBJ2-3,TGCAGTGCTAACCGACGACTAGCGGGAGGCCTCTCTAGCACAGATACGCAGTATTTT,CSANRRLAGGLSSTDTQYF
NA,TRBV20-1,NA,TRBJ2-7,TGCAGTGCTAGATCGGAAGGGACCTACAATGAGCAGTACTTC,CSARSEGTYNEQYF
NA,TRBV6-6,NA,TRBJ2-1,TGTGCCAGCACTGGGACATCTGAGCAGTTCTTC,CASTGTSEQFF
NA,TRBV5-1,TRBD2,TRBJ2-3,TGCGCCAGCAGCATGGGACTAGCGGGGCCAGATACGCAGTATTTT,CASSMGLAGPDTQYF
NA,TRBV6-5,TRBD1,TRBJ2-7,TGTGCCAGCAGTTACCCTGGGACAGGGGACTACGAGCAGTACTTC,CASSYPGTGDYEQYF
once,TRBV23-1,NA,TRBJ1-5,TGCGCCAGCAGTCAAGGTTTGCCGGGAGAATCAGCCCAGCATTTT,CASSQGLPGESAQHF
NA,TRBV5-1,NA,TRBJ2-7,TGCGCCAGCAGCTCCATCCCCCATTACGAGCAGTACTTC,CASSSIPHYEQYF
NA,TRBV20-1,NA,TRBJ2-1,TGCAGTGCTAGTCCCCGGGGATTCTACAATGAGCAGTTCTTC,CSASPRGFYNEQFF
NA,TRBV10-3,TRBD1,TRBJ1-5,TGTGCCACCGAGGACAGGGTCAATCAGCCCCAGCATTTT,CATEDRVNQPQHF
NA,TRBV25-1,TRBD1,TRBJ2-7,TGTGCCAGCAGTGCATCCGGGACAGGGCACTACGAGCAGTACTTC,CASSASGTGHYEQYF
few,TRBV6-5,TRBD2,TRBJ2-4,TGTGCCAGCAGCTACCGGCTAGCGGGCCTATATAAAAACATTCAGTACTTC,CASSYRLAGLYKNIQYF
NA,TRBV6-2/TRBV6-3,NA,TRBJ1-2,TGTGCCAGCAGCGCCGGGACACACAACTATGGCTACACCTTC,CASSAGTHNYGYTF
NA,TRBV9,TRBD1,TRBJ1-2,TGTGCCAGCAGCGTAGCAGACAGGGCGGGGGGCTACACCTTC,CASSVADRAGGYTF
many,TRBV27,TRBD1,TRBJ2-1,TGTGCCAGCAGGACAGGGTACAATGAGCAGTTCTTC,CASRTGYNEQFF
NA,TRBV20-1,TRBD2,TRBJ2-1,TGCAGTGCTAGGAGGACTAGCATGGATGAGCAGTTCTTC,CSARRTSMDEQFF
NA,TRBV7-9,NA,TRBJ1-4,TGTGCCAGCAGCTTAGCGCGGGAAAAACTGTTTTTT,CASSLAREKLFF
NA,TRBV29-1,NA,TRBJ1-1,TGCAGCGCCTGGACCGATTTCGGGACTGAAGCTTTCTTT,CSAWTDFGTEAFF
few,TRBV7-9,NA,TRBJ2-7,TGTGCCAGCAGCCCGCTACCAATCGACAGGCGATCCTACGAGCAGTACTTC,CASSPLPIDRRSYEQYF
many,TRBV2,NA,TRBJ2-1,TGTGCCAGCAGTGGTATTGGACATCACAATGAGCAGTTCTTC,CASSGIGHHNEQFF
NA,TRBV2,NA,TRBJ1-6,TGTGCCAGCTCTCCCATTGGGAATTCACCCCTCCACTTT,CASSPIGNSPLHF